The 32 T cell receptor beta chains listed next were all sequenced from one sample in a study of T cell responses to AZD1222 COVID-19 vaccine. Profiling relied on immunoSEQ multiplex PCR, and the TCRdb table lists in-frame clones only, not all of them. The sample records about 120,000 clones, about 92% being singletons. The starting material was peripheral blood, obtained 28 days after the second AZD1222 dose. Every receptor here comes from an adult who received the AZD1222 COVID-19 vaccine.

V usage is TRBV7-8 and J usage is TRBJ2-7, with 9 bases matching TRBD2. V lost 4 bases and J lost 3; bases outside the gene matches: 10. The CDR3 sequence is 16 residues long. The germline gives CDR1 SGHVS, CDR2 FQNEAQ. Here the CDR3 DNA reads TGTGCCAGCAGCTACATGGCGGCGGGGGGGCACTACGAGCAGTACTTC. Its protein product is CASSYMAAGGHYEQYF.

V and J are TRBV7-3 and TRBJ2-3; D could derive from TRBD1 or TRBD2 (5 bases each). The germline V gene has CDR1 SGHTA and CDR2 FQGTGA. Trimming stripped 2 bases from V and 0 bases from J, with 9 bases between. The CDR3 totals 15 residues. CDR3 nucleotide sequence: TGTGCCAGCAGCTTAGAGAGGGACAGCACAGATACGCAGTATTTT. Translated, it gives CASSLERDSTDTQYF.

The rearrangement links TRBV2 to TRBJ1-1, with no clear D. The CDR3 has 15 residues. The V gene lost 3 bases and the J gene lost 1 base, with 12 bases spanning the gap. Germline V gene sequence: CDR1 SNHLY, CDR2 FYNNEI. This CDR3 is CASSDHGRENTEAFF. Here the CDR3 DNA reads TGTGCCAGCAGTGATCACGGACGGGAGAACACTGAAGCTTTCTTT.

This clone was counted only a few times. The rearrangement joins TRBV7-2 to TRBJ2-7; no clear D gene. The V gene's germline CDR1 is SGHTA and CDR2 FQGNSA. This CDR3 is built from 12 residues. With 0 bases removed from V and 3 bases from J, the gap between germline ends came to 3 bases. Written as DNA, the CDR3 is TGTGCCAGCAGCTTAGCCCTCTACGAGCAGTACTTC. Amino acid sequence: CASSLALYEQYF.

The chain employs TRBV11-2 and TRBJ2-5, with 7 positions matching TRBD2. V gave up 5 bases and J gave up 1 base; unmatched junction bases: 7. The germline V gene encodes CDR1 SGHAT and CDR2 FQNNGV. The CDR3 sequence is 15 residues long. The DNA of the CDR3 is TGTGCCAGCAGCCCGGAACTAGCGACCCAAGAGACCCAGTACTTC. Its translation is CASSPELATQETQYF.

The V call is TRBV7-2, the J call TRBJ2-3, with 7 bases that match TRBD2. CDR1 is SGHTA, CDR2 FQGNSA, per germline. The CDR3 contains 15 residues. V was clipped by 2 bases and J by 1 base; unmatched bases: 3. The CDR3 here is CASSLSAGGTDTQYF. As DNA, the CDR3 is TGTGCCAGCAGCTTAAGCGCGGGGGGCACAGATACGCAGTATTTT.

The chain employs TRBV6-5 and TRBJ2-1; 7 nucleotides agree with TRBD1. Per germline, CDR1 MNHEY and CDR2 SVGAGI. Trimming at V came to 5 bases and at J to 10 bases, leaving 8 bases not matched to a gene. The CDR3 runs to 13 residues. CDR3 amino acids: CASSTRTGWEQFF. The DNA of the CDR3 is TGTGCCAGCAGTACCCGGACAGGCTGGGAGCAGTTCTTC.

This chain links TRBV7-9 with TRBJ1-1; D is possibly TRBD1 (5 bases). CDR3 length: 15 amino acids. CDR1 is SEHNR, CDR2 FQNEAQ, per germline (reference sequence). V was shortened by 5 bases and J by 4 bases, with 17 bases between the two germline ends. CDR3 residues: CASSPGGPVGTEAFF. The CDR3 DNA follows: TGTGCCAGCAGCCCCGGGGGACCCGTGGGCACTGAAGCTTTCTTT.

The genes are TRBV6-5 and TRBJ2-5, with D unresolved. V gave up 6 bases and J gave up 7 bases, with 12 bases separating them. CDR3 length: 12 residues. CDR1 and CDR2 (germline): MNHEY, SVGAGI. The DNA for the CDR3 is TGTGCCAGCAGCGCCATGGGAATGACCCAGTACTTC. The encoded protein is CASSAMGMTQYF.

V and J are TRBV4-1 and TRBJ1-3; D is perhaps TRBD1 (5 bases). The V and J ends lost 1 base and 0 bases respectively, with 13 bases between them. Germline loops: CDR1 MGHRA, CDR2 YSYEKL. This CDR3 region has 17 residues. The CDR3 reads CASSQGRGERSGNTIYF. CDR3 coding DNA: TGCGCCAGCAGCCAAGGCCGAGGGGAACGCTCTGGAAACACCATATATTTT.

The chain combines TRBV7-9 with TRBJ1-2; perhaps TRBD1 as D (5 bases). This CDR3 comprises 12 residues. Germline values: CDR1 SEHNR, CDR2 FQNEAQ (reference sequence). V was shortened by 5 bases and J by 7 bases, with 11 bases between the two germline ends. The CDR3 bases are TGTGCCAGCAGCCCCGAGGGGCCTGGCTACACCTTC. This sequence encodes CASSPEGPGYTF.

The rearrangement joins TRBV29-1 to TRBJ2-1, with D possibly TRBD2 on 6 matching bases. V was clipped by 6 bases and J by 3 bases, with 15 bases between them. There are 14 residues in the CDR3. Germline V lookup: CDR1 SQVTM, CDR2 ANQGSEA. The CDR3 sequence is CSVAGGIRYNEQFF. In DNA, the CDR3 is TGCAGCGTCGCCGGGGGAATTCGCTACAATGAGCAGTTCTTC.

The J gene is TRBJ2-5, the V gene TRBV3-1 (or the pseudogene TRBV3-2); D call uncertain. The CDR3 spans 13 residues. Germline V lookup: CDR1 LGHDT, CDR2 YNNKEL (reference sequence). The V end was cut by 0 bases, the J end by 3 bases, with 5 bases between. CDR3 nucleotide sequence: TGTGCCAGCAGCCAAGACCCGGAAGAGACCCAGTACTTC. This encodes CASSQDPEETQYF.

The gene calls are TRBV2 and TRBJ1-2; 8 nucleotides agree with TRBD1. The CDR3 loop spans 15 amino acids. Germline lookup yields CDR1 SNHLY and CDR2 FYNNEI. The V gene end was trimmed by 6 bases and the J gene end by 2 bases; junction bases not matched to a gene: 8. The CDR3 reads CASSESRTGNYGYTF. The DNA of the CDR3 is TGTGCCAGCAGCGAGTCCCGGACAGGGAACTATGGCTACACCTTC.

In this sample, this clone turned up once. Here the CDR3 reads CASSEIIGTGYTF. The CDR3, as DNA: TGTGCCAGCAGTGAAATAATCGGGACTGGCTACACCTTC. V and J are TRBV6-1 and TRBJ1-2; possibly TRBD1 for D (5 bases). Trimming removed 2 bases from V and 7 bases from J, with 11 bases in between. Germline V lookup: CDR1 MNHNS, CDR2 SASEGT. This CDR3 spans 13 amino acids.

The chain joins TRBV7-3 to TRBJ2-2; 8 bases align to TRBD2. The CDR3 sequence is 15 residues long. Germline CDR1 reads SGHTA; CDR2 reads FQGTGA. Losses at the gene ends were 5 bases for V and 5 bases for J; bases not matched to a gene: 7. CDR3 protein: CASSLSAGVTGELFF. Here the CDR3 DNA reads TGTGCCAGCAGCCTTTCAGCGGGAGTTACCGGGGAGCTGTTTTTT.

The chain couples TRBV9 to TRBJ2-3; D call uncertain. CDR1 and CDR2 from the germline V gene are SGDLS and YYNGEE. The CDR3 covers 13 residues. Trimming removed 2 bases at V and 5 bases at J, with 9 bases between. CDR3 residues: CASSVAAVDTQYF. As DNA, the CDR3 is TGTGCCAGCAGCGTGGCTGCAGTAGATACGCAGTATTTT.

Note on this clone: At one end the junction does not follow the germline gene, possibly because of a read error. This sequence joins TRBV7-7 and TRBJ2-2; D gene ambiguous. The CDR3 runs 13 residues. CDR1 SSHAT and CDR2 FNYEAQ come from the germline V gene (reference sequence). CDR3 region: CASSFLPLGELFF. The CDR3 nucleotides are TGTGCTAGCAGCTTTCTTCCACTCGGGGAGCTGTTTTTT.

CDR3 loop: CASSQTGKDEQFF. DNA for the CDR3: TGTGCCAGCAGCCAAACAGGTAAAGATGAGCAGTTCTTC. The chain employs TRBV7-7 and TRBJ2-1; D may be TRBD1 (5 bases). The CDR3 extends over 13 amino acids. Germline V lookup: CDR1 SSHAT, CDR2 FNYEAQ (reference sequence). Trimming pared 5 bases from V and 8 bases from J, leaving 13 bases between. Drawing the rest from reference TRBV7-7 and TRBJ2-1, the complete variable domain is GAGVSQSPRYKVTKRGQDVTLRCDPISSHATLYWYQQALGQGPEFLTYFNYEAQPDKSGLPSDRFSAERPEGSISTLTIQRTEQRDSAMYRCASSQTGKDEQFFGPGTRLTVL.

Regarding this clone: In the same sample, other DNA sequences code for this CDR3. V usage is TRBV6-2 or TRBV6-3 and J usage is TRBJ2-5; D remains unclear. From germline, CDR1 is MNHEY and CDR2 SVGEGT. CDR3 length: 11 amino acids. V lost 5 bases and J 4 bases, leaving 5 bases between the germline ends. CDR3 bases: TGTGCCAGCAGTACCGGAGAGACCCAGTACTTC. This codes for CASSTGETQYF.

A single count supports this clone. The V gene is TRBV6-5, the J gene TRBJ1-1; D perhaps matches TRBD1 (5 bases). CDR3 length: 13 amino acids. The germline V and J ends were trimmed by 7 bases and 1 base, with 10 bases remaining between them. Germline V gene sequence: CDR1 MNHEY, CDR2 SVGAGI. CDR3 amino acids: CASNKRGNTEAFF. In DNA form, the CDR3 reads TGTGCCAGCAACAAAAGGGGGAACACTGAAGCTTTCTTT.

The CDR3 bases are TGTGCCAGCAGTGAGGAGCAGGGGTTTCGGGGCTACACCTTC. Protein product: CASSEEQGFRGYTF. The rearrangement links TRBV2 to TRBJ1-2, with D possibly being TRBD1 (6 bases). V was pared by 3 bases and J by 8 bases, with 16 bases between. CDR1 and CDR2 (germline): SNHLY, FYNNEI. The CDR3 spans 14 residues.

This sequence joins TRBV7-9 and TRBJ1-6, with 9 bases identical to TRBD1. V was pared by 9 bases and J by 10 bases, with 13 bases of the junction left unmatched. The CDR3 runs 15 residues. Germline assignment: CDR1 SEHNR and CDR2 FQNEAQ (reference sequence). DNA of the CDR3: TGTGCCAGTAATCTTGCCGGGACAGGGATGTCACCCCTCCACTTT. It is translated as CASNLAGTGMSPLHF. Using reference TRBV7-9 and TRBJ1-6 for the parts outside the CDR3, the full variable domain is DTGVSQNPRHKITKRGQNVTFRCDPISEHNRLYWYRQTLGQGPEFLTYFQNEAQLEKSRLLSDRFSAERPKGSFSTLEIQRTEQGDSAMYLCASNLAGTGMSPLHFGNGTRLTVT.

Only a few counts were recorded for this clone. The chain couples TRBV10-3 to TRBJ1-4, with D uncertain. The CDR3 is 15 residues long. Between the trimmed V and J ends, which lost 0 bases and 4 bases, there was a span of 9 bases. Germline V gene data show CDR1 as ENHRY and CDR2 as SYGVKD. This CDR3 reads CAISESSTFNEKLFF. In nucleotides, the CDR3 is TGTGCCATCAGTGAGTCGAGCACATTTAATGAAAAACTGTTTTTT.

The V gene is TRBV5-1, the J gene TRBJ2-3; D is perhaps TRBD2 (7 bases). The germline CDR1 and CDR2 sequences are SGHRS and YFSETQ. The CDR3 covers 17 residues. Trimming took 4 bases from V and 1 from J, leaving 19 bases between them. As DNA, the CDR3 is TGCGCCAGCAGCCTCCCGGGGGGCGGGGACGGCACAGATACGCAGTATTTT. As protein: CASSLPGGGDGTDTQYF.

This chain links TRBV4-1 with TRBJ2-5, with a weak D call TRBD1 (6 bases). The length of the CDR3 is 16 residues. Germline assignment: CDR1 MGHRA and CDR2 YSYEKL. Trimming pared 0 bases from V and 7 bases from J, leaving 18 bases between. CDR3 DNA sequence: TGCGCCAGCAGCCAAGAAGTCGGGCAGGGGAGTCGGACCCAGTACTTC. Protein: CASSQEVGQGSRTQYF.

The rearrangement uses TRBV5-1 and TRBJ1-3; no clear D gene. CDR3 length: 16 amino acids. The V and J ends lost 0 bases and 0 bases respectively, with 10 bases between them. Germline CDR1 reads SGHRS; CDR2 reads YFSETQ. The CDR3 loop is CASSLGLQRSGNTIYF. CDR3 nucleotide sequence: TGCGCCAGCAGCTTGGGGCTACAGCGCTCTGGAAACACCATATATTTT.

The chain employs TRBV5-1 and TRBJ1-3; possibly TRBD1 for D (6 bases). CDR1 is SGHRS, CDR2 YFSETQ, per germline. V dropped 2 bases and J dropped 1 base, with 13 bases sitting between them. There are 16 residues in the CDR3. CDR3 sequence (DNA): TGCGCCAGCAGCTTACAGGGTTTCACGTCTGGAAACACCATATATTTT. Residues: CASSLQGFTSGNTIYF.

The genes are TRBV6-1 and TRBJ2-5, with D possibly TRBD1 on 5 matching bases. Trimming removed 5 bases at V and 1 base at J, with 8 bases between. Germline CDR1 is MNHNS and CDR2 is SASEGT. This CDR3 is built from 13 residues. The CDR3, as DNA: TGTGCCAGCAGTTTCGACAGCCAAGAGACCCAGTACTTC. This sequence encodes CASSFDSQETQYF.

The rearrangement uses TRBV7-2 and TRBJ2-1; a possible D gene is TRBD1 (5 bases). CDR1 SGHTA and CDR2 FQGNSA come from the germline V gene. The CDR3 totals 16 residues. The V end lost 4 bases, the J end lost 6 bases, and 19 bases lay between the germline ends. The CDR3 region has the DNA TGTGCCAGCAGCTATATAATATTCGGGCAGGGCAATGAGCAGTTCTTC. Amino acid sequence: CASSYIIFGQGNEQFF.

The chain is built from TRBV30 and TRBJ2-2; 8 bases align to TRBD2. V dropped 6 bases and J dropped 0; count of bases not matched to a gene: 3. Germline V lookup: CDR1 GTSNPN, CDR2 SVGIG (reference sequence). This CDR3 region has 14 residues. The CDR3 region is CACAGGANTGELFF. In nucleotides, the CDR3 is TGTGCCTGCGCGGGGGGAGCGAACACCGGGGAGCTGTTTTTT.

V usage is TRBV7-3 and J usage is TRBJ1-1; unclear D gene. CDR1 and CDR2 (germline): SGHTA, FQGTGA. The CDR3 totals 13 residues. V was shortened by 4 bases and J by 3 bases, with 9 bases between the two germline ends. The CDR3 DNA sequence: TGTGCCAGCAGCTCCGATAAAGACACTGAAGCTTTCTTT. It is translated as CASSSDKDTEAFF.